The clone carrying this T cell receptor beta chain was observed a few times. The length of the CDR3 is 14 residues. Trimming stripped 8 bases from V and 1 base from J, with 14 bases between. Per germline, CDR1 MDHEN and CDR2 SYDVKM. The sample is drawn from a study of blood T cell repertoires in COVID-19. Study-wide background: PBMCs, B-cell-depleted T cells, or T cells were the source of the cDNA or gDNA that made up the material.

In the original workflow: Estimation of nucleated cell counts relied on the amplification of reference gene primers. Profiled with immunoSEQ multiplex PCR; TCRdb holds only in-frame clones, not every one. That table gives V, J and clone size, and the DNA gave D and trimming. The data show around 250,000 clones, with about 83% seen just once and roughly 2% held by the top ten. Participants spanned ages about 18 to 90 years and resided in over 20 US areas. The chain has TRBV28 and TRBJ1-1; weak D call: TRBD1 (5 bases). The sample consisted of PBMCs or T cells enriched from blood (not recorded which). This receptor was taken from a woman in her forties or fifties who had recovered from COVID-19. The CDR3 reads CASPPAGKNTEAFF. The CDR3 DNA sequence: TGTGCCAGCCCGCCGGCAGGGAAGAACACTGAAGCTTTCTTT. Together with reference TRBV28 and TRBJ1-1, the CDR3 gives the full variable domain: DVKVTQSSRYLVKRTGEKVFLECVQDMDHENMFWYRQDPGLGLRLIYFSYDVKMKEKGDIPEGYSVSREKKERFSLILESASTNQTSMYLCASPPAGKNTEAFFGQGTRLTVV.